Listed here are 14 T cell receptor beta chains from one sample, sequenced in a study of cytomegalovirus exposure and HLA in healthy donors. A multiplex PCR was run with 60 Vbeta primers and 13 Jbeta primers. The assay was immunoSEQ multiplex PCR, and TCRdb's table has in-frame clones only and misses some. The sample lists 130,000 to 150,000 clones, about four fifths occurring once. The sequencing sample was made of PBMCs. These receptors all stem from a man between 25 and 39 years old in good health and CMV-seronegative.

On this clone: The same CDR3 arises from other DNA sequences in this sample as well. The chain couples TRBV5-1 to TRBJ1-2; possibly TRBD1 for D (5 bases). Germline-derived CDR1 and CDR2 are SGHRS and YFSETQ. V was cut by 2 bases and J by 1 base, with 6 bases left in between. This CDR3 has 13 amino acids. CDR3 in amino acids: CASSLDSNYGYTF. Here the CDR3 DNA reads TGCGCCAGCAGCTTAGACAGTAACTATGGCTACACCTTC. The full variable domain, in which reference TRBV5-1 and TRBJ1-2 provide the parts outside the CDR3, is KAGVTQTPRYLIKTRGQQVTLSCSPISGHRSVSWYQQTPGQGLQFLFEYFSETQRNKGNFPGRFSGRQFSNSRSEMNVSTLELGDSALYLCASSLDSNYGYTFGSGTRLTVV.

This rearrangement joins TRBV19 to TRBJ1-1; 8 positions agree with TRBD1. This CDR3 is built from 13 residues. From germline, CDR1 is LNHDA and CDR2 SQIVND (reference sequence). Trimming removed 7 bases from V and 1 base from J; junction bases left unmatched: 2. The CDR3 sequence: CASKGQGNTEAFF. The CDR3 region has the DNA TGTGCCAGTAAAGGACAGGGGAACACTGAAGCTTTCTTT.

This sequence joins TRBV10-3 and TRBJ1-6; D possibly corresponds to TRBD1 (6 bases). CDR3 size: 14 residues. Germline V gene sequence: CDR1 ENHRY, CDR2 SYGVKD. Trimming removed 4 bases at V and 10 bases at J, with 14 bases between. CDR3 protein: CAISGGGAGSPLHF. CDR3 coding DNA: TGTGCCATCAGTGGTGGGGGCGCGGGCTCACCCCTCCACTTT.

J is TRBJ2-7 and V is TRBV11-2, with D perhaps matching TRBD1 (5 bases). CDR1 and CDR2 (germline): SGHAT, FQNNGV. The CDR3 runs to 13 residues. V was shortened by 5 bases and J by 3 bases, with 11 bases between the two germline ends. DNA for the CDR3: TGTGCCAGCAGCCCTGGGGCCTACTACGAGCAGTACTTC. Translation gives CASSPGAYYEQYF. Combining the CDR3 with reference TRBV11-2 and TRBJ2-7 gives the whole variable domain EAGVAQSPRYKIIEKRQSVAFWCNPISGHATLYWYQQILGQGPKLLIQFQNNGVVDDSQLPKDRFSAERLKGVDSTLKIQPAKLEDSAVYLCASSPGAYYEQYFGPGTRLTVT.

The chain has TRBV5-1 and TRBJ2-1; 7 bases map to TRBD2. V trimming: 4 bases; J trimming: 7 bases; junction bases outside the gene matches: 11. CDR3 size: 15 residues. Germline V CDR1 and CDR2: SGHRS, YFSETQ. DNA for the CDR3: TGCGCCAGCAGCCGCCGGGGGGTGGGGGGTAATGAGCAGTTCTTC. Protein: CASSRRGVGGNEQFF.

V is TRBV5-4 and J is TRBJ2-7; 10 bases fit TRBD2. Germline V gene data show CDR1 as SGHNT and CDR2 as YYREEE (reference sequence). V lost 0 bases to trimming and J lost 7 bases; unmatched junction nucleotides: 10. CDR3 length: 16 residues. The CDR3: CASSLGGASGRKEQYF. The DNA for the CDR3 is TGTGCCAGCAGCTTGGGGGGGGCTAGCGGGAGAAAGGAGCAGTACTTC.

The J gene is TRBJ2-7, the V gene TRBV29-1, with D possibly TRBD2 on 6 matching bases. The germline V gene has CDR1 SQVTM and CDR2 ANQGSEA. Trimming took off 6 bases at V and 4 bases at J, with 19 bases between the two ends. This CDR3 region has 14 residues. The CDR3 DNA follows: TGCAGCGTCACCGCTAGCGCGGGTGGGTACGAGCAGTACTTC. It encodes CSVTASAGGYEQYF.

Judged by abundance, this clone is medium-sized. The CDR3 sequence is CSVEGPKGAISSYNEQFF. The CDR3, as DNA: TGCAGCGTTGAAGGACCCAAGGGGGCTATTAGCTCCTACAATGAGCAGTTCTTC. The chain links TRBV29-1 to TRBJ2-1; TRBD1 aligns across 7 bases. CDR1 is SQVTM and CDR2 is ANQGSEA in the germline V gene. With V trimmed by 1 base and J by 0 bases, 12 bases remained unmatched. This CDR3 contains 18 residues.

The chain has TRBV7-9 and TRBJ1-2; TRBD1 aligns across 9 bases. CDR3 length equals 14 residues. V lost 3 bases and J lost 2; bases outside the gene matches: 1. Germline loops: CDR1 SEHNR, CDR2 FQNEAQ (reference sequence). CDR3 bases: TGTGCCAGCAGCTTTGGGACAGGGAACTATGGCTACACCTTC. This codes for CASSFGTGNYGYTF.

The rearrangement uses TRBV19 and TRBJ2-5; possibly TRBD2 for D (7 bases). The CDR3 loop spans 13 amino acids. From germline, CDR1 is LNHDA and CDR2 SQIVND (reference sequence). The ends were cut back, 2 bases at V and 5 bases at J, with 9 bases in the middle. The CDR3 region has the DNA TGTGCCAGTAGTATAAGGGGGGGGGAGACCCAGTACTTC. Its protein product is CASSIRGGETQYF.

The chain combines TRBV7-2 with TRBJ2-3, with unresolved D. The CDR3 contains 13 residues. Trimming left V 2 bases short and J 6 bases short, with 9 bases between. Germline loops: CDR1 SGHTA, CDR2 FQGNSA. The CDR3: CASSLSPSDTQYF. The CDR3 DNA sequence: TGTGCCAGCAGCTTATCCCCGAGTGATACGCAGTATTTT.

Comments on this clone: A junction boundary mismatches the germline segment, possibly from a read error. The CDR3 region is CASGEQEWTEAFF. The CDR3 DNA reads as TGTGCCAGCGGTGAACAGGAGTGGACTGAAGCTTTCTTT. The chain uses TRBV6-4 and TRBJ1-1; D is perhaps TRBD1 (5 bases). Germline V CDR1 and CDR2: MRHNA, SNTAGT. CDR3 length: 13 residues.

The chain carries TRBV7-9 and TRBJ2-5; TRBD1 matches at 11 bases. V shed 4 bases, J shed 4 bases, and the junction held 2 bases outside the gene matches. The CDR3 totals 14 residues. From germline, CDR1 is SEHNR and CDR2 FQNEAQ (reference sequence). The CDR3 coding sequence is TGTGCCAGCAGCTCGGACAGGGGGCGAGAGACCCAGTACTTC. It codes for CASSSDRGRETQYF.

The chain couples TRBV7-9 to TRBJ1-1; D is unresolved. Germline V gene data show CDR1 as SEHNR and CDR2 as FQNEAQ (reference sequence). This CDR3 comprises 15 residues. Trimming cost V 1 base and J 5 bases, with 14 bases left between them. The CDR3 protein is CASSLVARSRTEAFF. The CDR3 DNA follows: TGTGCCAGCAGCTTAGTAGCAAGGTCTCGGACTGAAGCTTTCTTT.